This TCR beta chain was recorded in a study of cytomegalovirus exposure and HLA in healthy donors. Overall study results and limits: In an earlier analysis, about 87% or about 30%: the productive usage of most TCR beta V segments.

This CDR3 is 13 amino acids long. Germline V CDR1 and CDR2: LNHDA, SQIVND (reference sequence). Unmatched junction bases numbered 9, after V lost 4 bases and J lost 10 bases. Primers for the PCR totalled 60 Vbeta and 13 Jbeta. Clones were sequenced by immunoSEQ multiplex PCR, and TCRdb holds only the in-frame ones, with some missing. Here the sample spans under 200,000 clones, 70% to 90% being singletons. As to this clone: Its specificity is not known.

This sequence joins TRBV19 and TRBJ1-1; TRBD1 aligns across 7 bases. Material for sequencing was PBMCs. The TCR comes from a woman between 25 and 40 years old in good health and CMV-seronegative. CDR3 amino acids: CASSTTGVPGAFF. The CDR3 DNA is TGTGCCAGTAGTACTACAGGGGTCCCCGGAGCTTTCTTT.